This TCR beta chain emerged from a study of CXCR3-negative and CXCR3-positive naive CD8 T cells. Study conclusions and caveats: Memory CD8+ cells had much lower diversity, and both naive subsets had comparably high diversity. Naive cells that were CXCR3-positive had more hydrophobic TRB CDR3s (compared with CXCR3-negative naive cells).

The libraries of TRB cDNA were prepared using 5' RACE with UMI labels. Following a re-call of the 5' RACE reads, TCRdb has one entry per CDR3 protein and lacks DNA. The sample data list over 35,000 distinct CDR3 sequences. Turning to this clonotype: Its antigen is not known.

All CD8+ T cell subsets were sorted in triplicate at fewer than 350,000 cells each. Naive CD8+ T cells were CD45RO-CCR7+CD27+CD95-. This sequence originates from a human donor in good health. Some clones in this sample may be carry-over from other donors' samples. Material for sequencing was naive CXCR3- CD8+ T cells from blood. As for subset: CD45RO-CCR7+CD27+CD95- naive CD8+ T cells lacking CXCR3 (TNR3-).

The CDR3 here is CASSLAMRQGGVTEAFF. The chain has TRBV5-1 and TRBJ1-1; TCRdb designates TRBD1, a call that cannot be tested without DNA. The CDR3 sequence is 17 residues long. Germline V gene lookup returns CDR1 SGHRS and CDR2 YFSETQ.